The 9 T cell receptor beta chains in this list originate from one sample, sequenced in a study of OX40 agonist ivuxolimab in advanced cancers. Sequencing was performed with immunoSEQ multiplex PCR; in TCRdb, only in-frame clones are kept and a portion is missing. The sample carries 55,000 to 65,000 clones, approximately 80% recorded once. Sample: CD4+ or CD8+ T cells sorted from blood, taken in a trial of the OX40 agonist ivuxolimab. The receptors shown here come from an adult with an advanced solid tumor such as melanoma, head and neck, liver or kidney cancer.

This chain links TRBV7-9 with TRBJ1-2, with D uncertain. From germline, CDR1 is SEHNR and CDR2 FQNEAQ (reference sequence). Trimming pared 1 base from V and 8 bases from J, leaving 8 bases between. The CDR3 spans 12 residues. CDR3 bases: TGTGCCAGCAGCTTAGATTCCCGGGGCTACACCTTC. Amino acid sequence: CASSLDSRGYTF.

The CDR3: CASSGQGLRSPLHF. In DNA form, the CDR3 reads TGTGCCAGCAGCGGACAGGGGTTACGGTCACCCCTCCACTTT. V gene TRBV2 combines with J gene TRBJ1-6; 9 bases match TRBD1. This CDR3 region has 14 residues. The V gene's germline CDR1 is SNHLY and CDR2 FYNNEI. V shed 6 bases and J 10 bases; nucleotides not matched to a gene: 7.

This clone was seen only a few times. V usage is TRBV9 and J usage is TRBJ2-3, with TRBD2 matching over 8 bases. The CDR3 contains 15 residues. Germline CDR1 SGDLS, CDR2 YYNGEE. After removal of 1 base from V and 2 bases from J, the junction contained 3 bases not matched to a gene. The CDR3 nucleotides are TGTGCCAGCAGCGTACCAGCGGGAGTCACAGATACGCAGTATTTT. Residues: CASSVPAGVTDTQYF.

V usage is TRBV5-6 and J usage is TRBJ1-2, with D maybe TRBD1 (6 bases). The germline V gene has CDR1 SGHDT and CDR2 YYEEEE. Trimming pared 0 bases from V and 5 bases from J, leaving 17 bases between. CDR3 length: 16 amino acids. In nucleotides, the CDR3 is TGTGCCAGCAGCTTGGATCGGGGGGCCACTAGTTATGGCTACACCTTC. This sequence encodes CASSLDRGATSYGYTF.

The CDR3 nucleotides read TGTGCCAGTAGTAAGGGGGAACCCCCCTACGAGCAGTACTTC. Translation gives CASSKGEPPYEQYF. This sequence joins TRBV19 and TRBJ2-7, with D perhaps TRBD1 (6 bases). Deletions cut 4 bases from V and 2 bases from J, with 12 bases between. The CDR3 covers 14 residues. In germline, CDR1 is LNHDA, CDR2 SQIVND (reference sequence). Full variable domain (outside the CDR3, taken from reference TRBV19 and TRBJ2-7): DGGITQSPKYLFRKEGQNVTLSCEQNLNHDAMYWYRQDPGQGLRLIYYSQIVNDFQKGDIAEGYSVSREKKESFPLTVTSAQKNPTAFYLCASSKGEPPYEQYFGPGTRLTVT.

CDR3 sequence (DNA): TGTGCCAGCAGCAGGGTCTCCGGGGAGCTGTTTTTT. Amino acids: CASSRVSGELFF. The chain uses TRBV2 and TRBJ2-2, with TRBD1 as a possible D gene (5 bases). There are 12 residues in the CDR3. CDR1 and CDR2 from the germline V gene are SNHLY and FYNNEI. V gave up 6 bases and J gave up 6 bases, with 8 bases separating them.

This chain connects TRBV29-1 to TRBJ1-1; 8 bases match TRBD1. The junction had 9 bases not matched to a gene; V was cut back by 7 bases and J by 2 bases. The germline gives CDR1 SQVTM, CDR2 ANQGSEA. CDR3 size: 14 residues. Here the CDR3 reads CSALQGAGNTEAFF. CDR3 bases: TGCAGCGCTCTTCAGGGGGCGGGTAACACTGAAGCTTTCTTT.

CDR3 in amino acids: CASETLGATNEKLFF. As DNA, the CDR3 is TGTGCCAGCGAAACCTTAGGAGCAACTAATGAAAAACTGTTTTTT. V usage is TRBV28 and J usage is TRBJ1-4; D is unclear. Germline lookup yields CDR1 MDHEN and CDR2 SYDVKM. Trimming cost V 8 bases and J 0 bases, with 13 bases left between them. CDR3 length: 15 residues. The full variable domain, completed using reference TRBV28 and TRBJ1-4, is DVKVTQSSRYLVKRTGEKVFLECVQDMDHENMFWYRQDPGLGLRLIYFSYDVKMKEKGDIPEGYSVSREKKERFSLILESASTNQTSMYLCASETLGATNEKLFFGSGTQLSVL.

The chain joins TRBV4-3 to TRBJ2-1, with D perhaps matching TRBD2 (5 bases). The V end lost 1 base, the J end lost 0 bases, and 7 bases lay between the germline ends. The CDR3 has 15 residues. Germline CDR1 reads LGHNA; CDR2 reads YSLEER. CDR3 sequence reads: CASSQVAGSYNEQFF. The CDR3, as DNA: TGCGCCAGCAGCCAAGTGGCGGGCTCCTACAATGAGCAGTTCTTC.